Included here is one T cell receptor beta chain sequence, with context. The antigen is undetermined. The length of the CDR3 is 13 residues. The ends were cut back, 3 bases at V and 7 bases at J, with 7 bases in the middle. Per germline, CDR1 SGHTA and CDR2 FQGNSA. The sample belongs to a study of CD8 T cells in ankylosing spondylitis. Study-wide points: Relatively scarce in peripheral blood, disease-linked clones were CD8+. A number of the motif variants had already been described in reactive arthritis synovial fluid and blood. The study identified a TCR beta motif of 7 or 8 highly homologous variants that appeared characteristic of ankylosing spondylitis blood.

The authors made TCR beta libraries by quantitative 5'-RACE with molecular barcodes. MiXCR was run by TCRdb on the 5' RACE reads, yielding one entry per CDR3 protein. There are about 420,000 distinct CDR3 sequences in the sample; approximately 20% occur only once, and about 15% lies in the top ten. Material for sequencing was blood, either unsorted or a sorted T cell fraction (not recorded which). The clonotype comes from a male donor with ankylosing spondylitis. The chain joins TRBV7-2 to TRBJ1-6; D is ambiguous. CDR3 region: CASSFTRNSPLHF. For the CDR3, the DNA is TGTGCCAGCAGCTTCACGAGGAATTCACCCCTCCACTTT.